Here is one T cell receptor (beta chain) with its context. What it recognizes is unknown. The PCR had 60 Vbeta and 13 Jbeta primers. The repertoire was sequenced with immunoSEQ multiplex PCR; TCRdb's copy has only in-frame clones and lacks some. The sample has over 95,000 clones, roughly three quarters seen once. The sample originates from a study of cytomegalovirus exposure and HLA in healthy donors. Findings of the study overall: Within a later analysis, the majority of CMV-associated TCR beta chains appeared HLA-restricted. The study labeled 150 or so TCR beta chains cytomegalovirus-associated.

J was trimmed by 0 bases and V by 5 bases; bases with no gene match: 7. The CDR3 covers 17 residues. CDR1 is MGHDK and CDR2 is SYGVNS in the germline V gene. The TCR originated in a woman aged 40 to 50 in good health and CMV-seropositive. The sequencing sample was made of PBMCs. J is TRBJ2-6 and V is TRBV25-1, with TRBD1 identical over 7 bases. The CDR3 DNA reads TGTGCCAGCAGTTCTAAGGGACAGTCCTCTGGGGCCAACGTCCTGACTTTC. Translation gives CASSSKGQSSGANVLTF.